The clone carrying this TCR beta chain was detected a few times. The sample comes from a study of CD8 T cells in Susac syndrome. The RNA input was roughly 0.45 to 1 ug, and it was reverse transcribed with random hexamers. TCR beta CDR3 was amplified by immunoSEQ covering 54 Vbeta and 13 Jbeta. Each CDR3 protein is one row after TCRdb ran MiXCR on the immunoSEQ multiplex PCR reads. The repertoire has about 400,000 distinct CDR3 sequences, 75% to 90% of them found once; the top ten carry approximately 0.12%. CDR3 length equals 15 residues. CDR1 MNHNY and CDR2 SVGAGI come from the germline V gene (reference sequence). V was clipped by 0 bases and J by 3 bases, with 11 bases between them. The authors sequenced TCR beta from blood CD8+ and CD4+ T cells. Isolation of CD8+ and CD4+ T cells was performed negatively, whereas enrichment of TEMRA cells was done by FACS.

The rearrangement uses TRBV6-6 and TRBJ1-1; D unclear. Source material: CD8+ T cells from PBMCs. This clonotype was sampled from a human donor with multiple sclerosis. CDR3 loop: CASSYSFELDTEAFF. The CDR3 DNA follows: TGTGCCAGCAGTTACTCCTTTGAATTGGACACTGAAGCTTTCTTT.